A selection of T cell receptor beta chains follows, all from one sample in a study of blood T cell repertoires in COVID-19. Data came from immunoSEQ multiplex PCR; TCRdb stores just in-frame clones and leaves some out. This sample carries roughly 380,000 clones, approximately 91% of them seen once, and the ten largest clones take roughly 1.4%. The sequencing input was peripheral blood. These receptors all stem from a woman aged 40 to 50 with COVID-19, enrolled during active disease. CDR3s include the opening cysteine and the closing phenylalanine or tryptophan. D genes are given only for firm matches. Clone size appears in some rows only: once, few, many, or a class for an expanded clone.

TRBJ1-2 TRBD1 TRBV3-1/TRBV3-2 . CASSRGTGINYGYTF TGTGCCAGCAGCCGCGGGACAGGGATTAACTATGGCTACACCTTC
TRBJ1-5 TRBD1 TRBV7-8 . CASSRRDRGLGSNQPQHF TGTGCCAGCAGCCGCCGCGACAGGGGGCTTGGTAGCAATCAGCCCCAGCATTTT
TRBJ2-1 TRBD2 TRBV6-6 . CASSYGGRGPWQFF TGTGCCAGCAGTTACGGCGGGAGAGGGCCTTGGCAGTTCTTC
TRBJ1-1 . TRBV19 . CASSIPRGGGEAFF TGTGCCAGTAGTATACCCCGAGGGGGGGGCGAAGCTTTCTTT
TRBJ1-1 . TRBV18 few CASSPQQGPMNTEAFF TGTGCCAGCTCACCCCAGCAGGGCCCTATGAACACTGAAGCTTTCTTT
TRBJ2-5 . TRBV27 . CASMSGGHLETQYF TGTGCCAGCATGTCCGGGGGGCATTTGGAGACCCAGTACTTC
TRBJ1-1 TRBD1 TRBV2 . CAREGQTNTEAFF TGTGCCAGAGAGGGACAGACGAACACTGAAGCTTTCTTT
TRBJ2-7 . TRBV28 . CASSLWRAPQEQYF TGTGCCAGCAGTTTATGGAGGGCACCTCAAGAGCAGTACTTC
TRBJ1-3 . TRBV7-2 once CASSPTSSSSGNTIYF TGTGCCAGCAGCCCGACATCGAGCAGCTCTGGAAACACCATATATTTT
TRBJ2-5 . TRBV5-1 once CASSLESEVETQYF TGCGCCAGCAGCTTGGAGTCAGAAGTAGAGACCCAGTACTTC
TRBJ2-2 TRBD1 TRBV20-1 . CSASGAPRGPTGELFF TGCAGTGCTAGTGGGGCCCCCAGGGGGCCAACCGGGGAGCTGTTTTTT
TRBJ2-5 TRBD1 TRBV19 . CASSMGQAQETQYF TGTGCCAGTAGTATGGGACAGGCTCAAGAGACCCAGTACTTC
TRBJ2-5 . TRBV6-5 . CASSYVDGGETQYF TGTGCCAGCAGTTACGTGGACGGGGGAGAGACCCAGTACTTC
TRBJ1-1 . TRBV7-2 . CASSLYFSGGAMNTEAFF TGTGCCAGCAGCTTGTATTTTTCGGGAGGGGCCATGAACACTGAAGCTTTCTTT
TRBJ2-1 . TRBV5-1 . CASSLGYPNDEQFF TGCGCCAGCAGCTTGGGCTACCCCAACGATGAGCAGTTCTTC
TRBJ1-5 . TRBV4-3 . CASSQDQGQPQHF TGCGCCAGCAGCCAAGATCAGGGACAGCCCCAGCATTTT
TRBJ2-7 . TRBV7-3 . CASSSRGGEQYF TGTGCCAGCAGCTCTCGTGGAGGGGAGCAGTACTTC
TRBJ1-4 . TRBV5-1 few CASRNNVANEKLFF TGCGCCAGCAGAAACAATGTTGCTAATGAAAAACTGTTTTTT
TRBJ2-2 TRBD2 TRBV7-8 . CASSLLAGGPRVGELFF TGTGCCAGCAGCTTACTCGCGGGGGGGCCTCGGGTCGGGGAGCTGTTTTTT
TRBJ2-1 TRBD2 TRBV6-2/TRBV6-3 . CASSYSNLLRGGKNEQFF TGTGCCAGCAGTTACTCGAACCTCCTACGGGGGGGTAAGAATGAGCAGTTCTTC
TRBJ2-3 TRBD1 TRBV6-1 . CASSGGTGLGTDTQYF TGTGCCAGCAGTGGAGGGACAGGGTTGGGCACAGATACGCAGTATTTT
TRBJ2-7 . TRBV30 . CAWSVAFGTPREQYF TGTGCCTGGAGTGTGGCCTTTGGGACACCTCGTGAGCAGTACTTC
TRBJ2-3 TRBD1 TRBV6-2/TRBV6-3 . CASSFLTGGGTDTQYF TGTGCCAGCAGCTTCTTGACAGGGGGAGGCACAGATACGCAGTATTTT
TRBJ1-2 . TRBV9 . CASSVGELYGYTF TGTGCCAGCAGCGTTGGAGAACTCTATGGCTACACCTTC
TRBJ1-1 . TRBV12-3/TRBV12-4 . CASRGIGDTEAFF TGTGCCAGCAGAGGAATCGGGGACACTGAAGCTTTCTTT
TRBJ1-1 TRBD1 TRBV30 once CAWCRGATEAFF TGTGCCTGGTGCAGGGGGGCCACTGAAGCTTTCTTT
TRBJ2-7 . TRBV2 once CASSGRVGVKQYF TGTGCCAGCAGTGGGAGGGTAGGGGTAAAGCAGTACTTC
TRBJ1-1 . TRBV7-9 . CASSPPGKLNTEAFF TGTGCCAGCAGCCCCCCAGGGAAGTTGAACACTGAAGCTTTCTTT
TRBJ2-7 TRBD1 TRBV15 . CATSAGQGGGYEQYF TGTGCCACCAGCGCCGGACAGGGAGGAGGTTACGAGCAGTACTTC
TRBJ1-5 . TRBV28 . CASSSSHNQPQHF TGTGCCAGCAGTTCTTCACATAATCAGCCCCAGCATTTT
TRBJ1-5 . TRBV27 . CASRQKGGPGNQPQHF TGTGCCAGCAGACAGAAGGGAGGTCCGGGCAATCAGCCCCAGCATTTT
TRBJ2-5 . TRBV28 . CASSPDVGRGQETQYF TGTGCCAGCAGTCCGGACGTCGGGCGGGGACAAGAGACCCAGTACTTC
TRBJ1-4 . TRBV7-2 . CASSSARSPNEKLFF TGTGCCAGCAGCTCAGCTAGGAGCCCGAATGAAAAACTGTTTTTT
TRBJ2-5 TRBD2 TRBV27 . CASSLKLAGGHQETQYF TGTGCCAGCAGTTTAAAACTAGCGGGAGGGCACCAAGAGACCCAGTACTTC
TRBJ2-1 TRBD2 TRBV7-3 . CASSLSGTSHFDEQFF TGTGCCAGCAGCTTATCCGGGACTAGCCATTTTGATGAGCAGTTCTTC
TRBJ2-3 . TRBV7-2 once CASSLGAGTDTQYF TGTGCCAGCAGCTTAGGAGCAGGGACAGATACGCAGTATTTT
TRBJ1-2 . TRBV30 . CAWSVPGSGRGYTF TGTGCCTGGAGTGTACCAGGGTCGGGTCGGGGCTACACCTTC